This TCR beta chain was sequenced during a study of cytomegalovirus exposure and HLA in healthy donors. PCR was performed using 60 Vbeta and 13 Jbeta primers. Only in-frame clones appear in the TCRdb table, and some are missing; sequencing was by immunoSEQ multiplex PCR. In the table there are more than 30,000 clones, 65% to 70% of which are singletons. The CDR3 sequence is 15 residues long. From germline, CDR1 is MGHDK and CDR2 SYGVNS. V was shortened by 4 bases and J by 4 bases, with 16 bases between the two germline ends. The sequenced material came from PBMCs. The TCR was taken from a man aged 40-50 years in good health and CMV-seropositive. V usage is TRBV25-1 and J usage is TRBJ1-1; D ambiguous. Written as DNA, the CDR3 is TGTGCCAGCAGTGTTGCGGGCCTGAACGGCACTGAAGCTTTCTTT. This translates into CASSVAGLNGTEAFF. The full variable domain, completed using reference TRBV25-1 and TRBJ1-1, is EADIYQTPRYLVIGTGKKITLECSQTMGHDKMYWYQQDPGMELHLIHYSYGVNSTEKGDLSSESTVSRIRTEHFPLTLESARPSHTSQYLCASSVAGLNGTEAFFGQGTRLTVV.